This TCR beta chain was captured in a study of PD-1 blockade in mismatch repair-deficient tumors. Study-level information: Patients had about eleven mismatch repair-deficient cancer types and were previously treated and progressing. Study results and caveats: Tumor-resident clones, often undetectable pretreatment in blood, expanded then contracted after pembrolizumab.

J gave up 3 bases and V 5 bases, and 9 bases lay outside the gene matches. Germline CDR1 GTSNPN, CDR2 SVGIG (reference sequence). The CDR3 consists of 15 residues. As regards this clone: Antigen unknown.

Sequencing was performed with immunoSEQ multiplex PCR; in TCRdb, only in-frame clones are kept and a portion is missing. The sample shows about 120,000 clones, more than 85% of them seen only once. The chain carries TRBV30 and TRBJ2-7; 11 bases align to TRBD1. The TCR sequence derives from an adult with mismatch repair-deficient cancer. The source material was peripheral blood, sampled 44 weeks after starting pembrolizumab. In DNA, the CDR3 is TGTGCCTGGGCCCGCGGGGGGACAGGGGGCTACGAGCAGTACTTC. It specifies CAWARGGTGGYEQYF. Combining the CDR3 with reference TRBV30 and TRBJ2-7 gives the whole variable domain SQTIHQWPATLVQPVGSPLSLECTVEGTSNPNLYWYRQAAGRGLQLLFYSVGIGQISSEVPQNLSASRPQDRQFILSSKKLLLSDSGFYLCAWARGGTGGYEQYFGPGTRLTVT.